Detailed here is one TCR beta chain. The data belong to a study of blood T cell repertoires in COVID-19. Study overall: T cells, B-cell-depleted T cells, or PBMCs supplied cDNA or gDNA.

Under the authors' procedure: Estimation of nucleated cell counts relied on the amplification of reference gene primers. The protocol was immunoSEQ multiplex PCR, while the TCRdb copy is restricted to in-frame clones and leaves out a portion. For V, J and clone size, that table is used; D and trimming come from the DNA. The sample includes 200,000 to 300,000 clones, just under 85% of them seen just once. Sequencing was done on a sample of peripheral blood. The TCR comes from a woman aged 55-69 years with active or convalescent COVID-19.

The DNA for the CDR3 is TGTGCCAGTAGTATAAATCCTAGCTCCTATAATTCACCCCTCCACTTT. Residues: CASSINPSSYNSPLHF. The chain joins TRBV19 to TRBJ1-6, with D unresolved. Germline V CDR1 and CDR2: LNHDA, SQIVND (reference sequence). Trimming shortened V by 2 bases and J by 0 bases, and 8 bases separated the two germline ends. The CDR3 has 16 residues.